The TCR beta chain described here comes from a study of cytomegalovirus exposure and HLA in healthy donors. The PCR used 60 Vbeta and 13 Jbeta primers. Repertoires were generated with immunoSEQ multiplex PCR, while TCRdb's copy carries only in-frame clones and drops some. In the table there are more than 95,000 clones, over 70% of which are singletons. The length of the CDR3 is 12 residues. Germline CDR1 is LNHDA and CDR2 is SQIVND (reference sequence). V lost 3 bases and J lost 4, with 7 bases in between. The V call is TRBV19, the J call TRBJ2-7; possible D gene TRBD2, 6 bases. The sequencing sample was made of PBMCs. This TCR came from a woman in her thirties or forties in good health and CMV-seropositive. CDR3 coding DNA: TGTGCCAGTAGTATCGGGGGATACGAGCAGTACTTC. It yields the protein CASSIGGYEQYF.